The 8 T cell receptor beta chains below come from one sample, sequenced in a study of Graves' ophthalmopathy and Graves' hyperthyroidism. Amplified TCR beta CDR3 regions were obtained using RNA transcripts as template. RT-PCR in the first round used HTBI primers; a second-round multiplex PCR followed. TCRdb reanalysed the multiplex PCR reads using MiXCR and keeps one entry per CDR3 protein. The sample consists of hundreds of thousands of distinct CDR3 sequences, around 21% of them appearing once. The material sequenced was peripheral blood. The receptors were gathered from a woman aged 18-29 years with stable Graves' hyperthyroidism.

This clonotype was seen ten or more times. The chain joins TRBV29-1 to TRBJ2-5, with D tentatively TRBD2 (6 bases). CDR3 length: 13 amino acids. Trimming shortened V by 4 bases and J by 2 bases, and 11 bases separated the two germline ends. Germline CDR1 and CDR2: SQVTM and ANQGSEA. CDR3 nucleotide sequence: TGCAGCGTTGTTGGAGGACTACAAGAGACCCAGTACTTC. This translates into CSVVGGLQETQYF.

Regarding this clonotype: The junction shows a germline mismatch at one end, possibly a read error. CDR3 nucleotide sequence: TGTGCCAGCAGTGACCACAGGGGAAACTACGGCTACACCTTC. Translated: CASSDHRGNYGYTF. The chain uses TRBV6-1 and TRBJ1-2, with 7 bases lining up with TRBD1. CDR1 MNHNS and CDR2 SASEGT come from the germline V gene. This CDR3 region has 14 residues.

This clonotype showed up many times. The gene calls are TRBV12-3 or TRBV12-4 and TRBJ1-5; D perhaps matches TRBD1 (5 bases). The CDR3 covers 15 residues. The ends were cut back, 3 bases at V and 7 bases at J, with 16 bases in the middle. The CDR3 region has the DNA TGTGCCAGCAGTTTGGGGCCGAGGGTAGACCAGCCCCAGCATTTT. This codes for CASSLGPRVDQPQHF.

This clonotype came up many times. The chain employs TRBV20-1 and TRBJ1-2, with D tentatively TRBD1 (5 bases). Germline-derived CDR1 and CDR2 are DFQATT and SNEGSKA (reference sequence). V dropped 6 bases and J dropped 6 bases, with 17 bases sitting between them. CDR3 length: 13 amino acids. In nucleotides, the CDR3 is TGCAGTGCCGTAGCCGGGACGCCTAATGGCTACACCTTC. Translated, it gives CSAVAGTPNGYTF.

This clonotype has at least ten counts. This chain links TRBV7-8 with TRBJ2-2, with 8 bases identical to TRBD2. The CDR3 contains 17 residues. The V gene end was trimmed by 5 bases and the J gene end by 6 bases; junction bases not matched to a gene: 14. Looked up from germline, CDR1 is SGHVS and CDR2 is FQNEAQ. The CDR3 nucleotides are TGTGCCAGCAGCCCGACTAGCGCCAGTTTTATCGCCGGGGAGCTGTTTTTT. It encodes CASSPTSASFIAGELFF. The full variable domain, rest sourced from reference TRBV7-8 and TRBJ2-2, is GAGVSQSPRYKVAKRGQDVALRCDPISGHVSLFWYQQALGQGPEFLTYFQNEAQLDKSGLPSDRFFAERPEGSVSTLKIQRTQQEDSAVYLCASSPTSASFIAGELFFGEGSRLTVL.

The table lists this clonotype with many counts. The rearrangement joins TRBV19 to TRBJ1-5, with 8 bases fitting TRBD1. Germline V gene lookup returns CDR1 LNHDA and CDR2 SQIVND (reference sequence). The CDR3 has 14 amino acids. The V segment lost 4 bases and the J segment 7 bases; nucleotides outside the gene matches: 6. The CDR3 protein is CASSKPGGGQPQHF. The CDR3 DNA follows: TGTGCCAGTAGTAAACCAGGGGGCGGGCAGCCCCAGCATTTT.

This clonotype was seen at least ten times. The gene calls are TRBV11-2 and TRBJ1-1; weak D call: TRBD1 (5 bases). Germline V gene data show CDR1 as SGHAT and CDR2 as FQNNGV. V lost 1 base and J 1 base, leaving 16 bases between the germline ends. The CDR3 totals 17 residues. The CDR3 here is CASSLGHSRGSNTEAFF. DNA for the CDR3: TGTGCCAGCAGCTTAGGTCATTCAAGGGGCTCGAACACTGAAGCTTTCTTT. Full variable domain (outside the CDR3, taken from reference TRBV11-2 and TRBJ1-1): EAGVAQSPRYKIIEKRQSVAFWCNPISGHATLYWYQQILGQGPKLLIQFQNNGVVDDSQLPKDRFSAERLKGVDSTLKIQPAKLEDSAVYLCASSLGHSRGSNTEAFFGQGTRLTVV.

This clonotype was seen ten or more times. The V gene is TRBV20-1, the J gene TRBJ1-5; the D is unclear. With 0 bases removed from V and 9 bases from J, the gap between germline ends came to 9 bases. Germline loops: CDR1 DFQATT, CDR2 SNEGSKA (reference sequence). The CDR3 loop spans 12 amino acids. The CDR3 DNA reads TGCAGTGCTAGAGATCGCCCTGGGCCCCAGCATTTT. Protein sequence: CSARDRPGPQHF.